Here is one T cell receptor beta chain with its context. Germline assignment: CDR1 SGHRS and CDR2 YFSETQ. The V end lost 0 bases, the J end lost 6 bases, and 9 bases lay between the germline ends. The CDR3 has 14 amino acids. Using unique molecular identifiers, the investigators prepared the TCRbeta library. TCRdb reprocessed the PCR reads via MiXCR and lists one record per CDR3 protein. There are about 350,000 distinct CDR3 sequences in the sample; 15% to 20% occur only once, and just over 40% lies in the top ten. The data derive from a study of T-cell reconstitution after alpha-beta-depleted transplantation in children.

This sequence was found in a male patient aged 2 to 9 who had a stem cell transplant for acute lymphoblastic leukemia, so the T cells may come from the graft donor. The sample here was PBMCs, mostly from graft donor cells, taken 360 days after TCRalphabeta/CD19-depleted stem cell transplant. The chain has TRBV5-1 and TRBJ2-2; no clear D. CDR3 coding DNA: TGCGCCAGCAGCTTGGACCGTGCTCCCGGGGAGCTGTTTTTT. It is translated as CASSLDRAPGELFF.